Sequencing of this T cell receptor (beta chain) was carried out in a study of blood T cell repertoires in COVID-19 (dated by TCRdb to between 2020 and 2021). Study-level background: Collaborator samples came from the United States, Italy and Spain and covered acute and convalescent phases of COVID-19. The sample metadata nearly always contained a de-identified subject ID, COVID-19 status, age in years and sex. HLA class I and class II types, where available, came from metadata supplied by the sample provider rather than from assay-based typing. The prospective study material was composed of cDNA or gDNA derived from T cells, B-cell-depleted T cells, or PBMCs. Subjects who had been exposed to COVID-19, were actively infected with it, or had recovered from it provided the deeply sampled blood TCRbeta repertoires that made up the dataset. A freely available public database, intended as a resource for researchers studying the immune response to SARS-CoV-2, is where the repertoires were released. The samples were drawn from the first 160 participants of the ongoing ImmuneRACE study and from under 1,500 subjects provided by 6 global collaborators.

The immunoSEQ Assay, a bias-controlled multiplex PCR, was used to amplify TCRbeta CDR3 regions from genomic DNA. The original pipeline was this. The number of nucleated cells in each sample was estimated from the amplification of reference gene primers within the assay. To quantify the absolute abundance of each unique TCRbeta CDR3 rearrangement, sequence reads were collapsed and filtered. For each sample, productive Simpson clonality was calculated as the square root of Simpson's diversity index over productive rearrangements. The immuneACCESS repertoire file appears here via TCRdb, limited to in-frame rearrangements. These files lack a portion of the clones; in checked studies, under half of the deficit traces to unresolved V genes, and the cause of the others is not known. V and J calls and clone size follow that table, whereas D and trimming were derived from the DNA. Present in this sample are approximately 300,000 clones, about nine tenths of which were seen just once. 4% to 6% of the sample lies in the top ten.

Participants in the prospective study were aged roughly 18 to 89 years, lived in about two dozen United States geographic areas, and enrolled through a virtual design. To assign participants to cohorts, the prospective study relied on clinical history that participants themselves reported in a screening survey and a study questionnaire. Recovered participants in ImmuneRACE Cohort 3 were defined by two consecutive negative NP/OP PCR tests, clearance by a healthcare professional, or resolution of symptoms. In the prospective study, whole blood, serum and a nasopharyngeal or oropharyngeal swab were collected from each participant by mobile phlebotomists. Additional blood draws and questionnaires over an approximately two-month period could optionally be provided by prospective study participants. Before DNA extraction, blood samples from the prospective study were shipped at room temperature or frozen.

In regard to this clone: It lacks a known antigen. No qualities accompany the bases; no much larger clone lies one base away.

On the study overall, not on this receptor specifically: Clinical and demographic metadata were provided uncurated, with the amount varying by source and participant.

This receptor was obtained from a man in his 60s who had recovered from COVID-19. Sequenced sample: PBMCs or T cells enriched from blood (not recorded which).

CDR3 reads: CASSSWITGNTEAFF. The DNA reads TGTGCCAGCAGTTCGTGGATCACAGGAAACACTGAAGCTTTCTTT. The rearrangement combines TRBV28 with TRBJ1-1; the D segment could be TRBD1, given 5 matching bases. The germline V gene supplies CDR1 MDHEN and CDR2 SYDVKM. The CDR3 starts with the cysteine, ends with the phenylalanine, and has 15 residues. The CDR3 DNA has 45 bases and is translated from base 1. V and J lose 4 bases and 2 bases, and a span of 14 bases separates them. The entire variable domain, with the stretches around the CDR3 drawn from the reference TRBV28 and TRBJ1-1 proteins, is DVKVTQSSRYLVKRTGEKVFLECVQDMDHENMFWYRQDPGLGLRLIYFSYDVKMKEKGDIPEGYSVSREKKERFSLILESASTNQTSMYLCASSSWITGNTEAFFGQGTRLTVV.